These 21 T cell receptor beta chains share one sample of origin, sequenced in a study of control samples from healthy donors and cancer patients. Here immunoSEQ multiplex PCR was the method, and the copy in TCRdb shows in-frame clones only, minus some. The sample gives some 130,000 clones, about 90% of which show up once; around 2.1% is in the top ten. Sequencing input: blood. Receptors were obtained from a woman aged 45 to 65 in good health.

J is TRBJ1-4 and V is TRBV20-1; 9 bases agree with TRBD1. Unmatched junction bases numbered 10, after V lost 3 bases and J lost 8 bases. The CDR3 extends over 15 amino acids. Germline CDR1 is DFQATT and CDR2 is SNEGSKA (reference sequence). CDR3 loop: CSASKPGTGREKLFF. The CDR3 DNA is TGCAGTGCTAGTAAACCCGGGACAGGGAGGGAAAAACTGTTTTTT.

The J gene is TRBJ2-2, the V gene TRBV25-1; no clear D gene. Germline-derived CDR1 and CDR2 are MGHDK and SYGVNS. V was trimmed by 4 bases and J by 3 bases, leaving 3 bases between them. CDR3 length: 12 amino acids. DNA for the CDR3: TGTGCCAGCAGTGTGGACACCGGGGAGCTGTTTTTT. Its translation is CASSVDTGELFF. Supplemented by reference TRBV25-1 and TRBJ2-2, the full variable domain reads EADIYQTPRYLVIGTGKKITLECSQTMGHDKMYWYQQDPGMELHLIHYSYGVNSTEKGDLSSESTVSRIRTEHFPLTLESARPSHTSQYLCASSVDTGELFFGEGSRLTVL.

The chain has TRBV18 and TRBJ1-2, with D possibly being TRBD1 (6 bases). The CDR3 is 13 residues long. V lost 4 bases and J lost 5, with 11 bases in between. Germline CDR1 is KGHSH and CDR2 is LQKENI. The CDR3 region has the DNA TGTGCCAGCTCACTAACCGGACAGTATGGCTACACCTTC. Amino acids: CASSLTGQYGYTF.

This clone was seen a handful of times. This chain joins TRBV7-2 and TRBJ2-1, with TRBD2 matching over 11 bases. This CDR3 has 16 residues. Germline CDR1 and CDR2: SGHTA and FQGNSA. V was clipped by 6 bases and J by 0 bases; unmatched bases: 4. The CDR3 reads CASSRLAGSSYNEQFF. In DNA form, the CDR3 reads TGTGCCAGCAGTCGACTAGCGGGAAGCTCCTACAATGAGCAGTTCTTC.

There are a few counts of this clone. Other DNA sequences in this specimen translate into the identical CDR3. The gene calls are TRBV11-2 and TRBJ2-7, with D hard to call. The CDR3 has 13 residues. CDR1 and CDR2 from the germline V gene are SGHAT and FQNNGV. The germline V and J ends were trimmed by 2 bases and 2 bases, with 7 bases remaining between them. For the CDR3, the DNA is TGTGCCAGCAGCTTACAGACCGCCTACGAGCAGTACTTC. Its translation: CASSLQTAYEQYF.

This CDR3 reads CASSTLKTGPYNEQFF. Written as DNA, the CDR3 is TGTGCCAGTAGTACCCTGAAGACAGGACCCTACAATGAGCAGTTCTTC. The chain has TRBV19 and TRBJ2-1; D is possibly TRBD1 (6 bases). The length of the CDR3 is 16 residues. Trimming removed 4 bases at V and 2 bases at J, with 15 bases between. The germline V gene has CDR1 LNHDA and CDR2 SQIVND (reference sequence). The full variable domain, rest sourced from reference TRBV19 and TRBJ2-1, is DGGITQSPKYLFRKEGQNVTLSCEQNLNHDAMYWYRQDPGQGLRLIYYSQIVNDFQKGDIAEGYSVSREKKESFPLTVTSAQKNPTAFYLCASSTLKTGPYNEQFFGPGTRLTVL.

V and J are TRBV29-1 and TRBJ1-1, with D hard to call. The CDR3 loop spans 13 amino acids. V shed 7 bases and J shed 0 bases, with 12 bases lying between them. CDR1 is SQVTM and CDR2 is ANQGSEA in the germline V gene. The DNA of the CDR3 is TGCAGCGCCCTTGGCGGCCTGAACACTGAAGCTTTCTTT. Residues: CSALGGLNTEAFF.

The V call is TRBV5-1, the J call TRBJ2-3, with 11 bases that match TRBD2. The ends lost 0 bases at V and 3 bases at J; junction bases unmatched: 3. This CDR3 is 16 amino acids long. Germline V gene data show CDR1 as SGHRS and CDR2 as YFSETQ. CDR3 loop: CASSLAPSGGTDTQYF. Here the CDR3 DNA reads TGCGCCAGCAGCTTGGCCCCTAGCGGGGGGACAGATACGCAGTATTTT.

The gene calls are TRBV19 and TRBJ2-7, with D possibly TRBD1 on 5 matching bases. The germline V gene encodes CDR1 LNHDA and CDR2 SQIVND (reference sequence). Trimming removed 1 base at V and 9 bases at J, with 19 bases between. This CDR3 comprises 15 residues. This CDR3 is CASSIGGRAWVGQYF. For the CDR3, the DNA is TGTGCCAGTAGTATAGGGGGCAGGGCATGGGTCGGGCAGTACTTC.

V and J are TRBV7-8 and TRBJ1-4; 8 bases map to TRBD1. This CDR3 spans 15 amino acids. Germline CDR1 and CDR2: SGHVS and FQNEAQ. Trimming cost V 5 bases and J 4 bases; bases outside gene matches: 6. The CDR3 is CASSPRTGLNEKLFF. CDR3 nucleotides: TGTGCCAGCAGCCCCAGGACAGGGCTTAATGAAAAACTGTTTTTT.

The sample holds one count of this clone. This chain joins TRBV5-4 and TRBJ2-1; unclear D gene. Per germline, CDR1 SGHNT and CDR2 YYREEE (reference sequence). This CDR3 contains 14 residues. V lost 4 bases to trimming and J lost 5 bases, with 13 bases between them. CDR3: CASSLPGRNNEQFF. CDR3 nucleotide sequence: TGTGCCAGCAGCCTTCCCGGACGGAACAATGAGCAGTTCTTC.

V usage is TRBV2 and J usage is TRBJ1-2; the match to TRBD1 covers 7 bases. CDR1 and CDR2 (germline): SNHLY, FYNNEI. The trim removed 6 bases at V and 4 bases at J, leaving 5 bases unmatched. This CDR3 spans 13 amino acids. This CDR3 is CASSLGTAYGYTF. The CDR3 bases are TGTGCCAGCAGCCTCGGGACAGCCTATGGCTACACCTTC.

The chain joins TRBV12-3 or TRBV12-4 to TRBJ2-4, with no clear D. Trimming took off 7 bases at V and 8 bases at J, with 12 bases between the two ends. The CDR3 covers 12 residues. The CDR3 here is CASTYQPDIQYF. For the CDR3, the DNA is TGTGCCAGCACCTACCAGCCCGACATTCAGTACTTC.

The chain joins TRBV5-1 to TRBJ1-6; D not certain. The germline V gene encodes CDR1 SGHRS and CDR2 YFSETQ. V was trimmed by 0 bases and J by 7 bases, leaving 11 bases between them. The CDR3 has 15 residues. CDR3 bases: TGCGCCAGCAGCTTGGGGGCCGGAATAAATTCACCCCTCCACTTT. Residues: CASSLGAGINSPLHF.

This sequence joins TRBV4-2 and TRBJ2-2; 7 bases align to TRBD2. The CDR3 runs to 16 residues. The V segment lost 2 bases and the J segment 0 bases; nucleotides outside the gene matches: 3. The germline V gene encodes CDR1 LGHNA and CDR2 YNFKEQ. The CDR3 spells CASSQQLATNTGELFF. The CDR3 DNA follows: TGTGCCAGCAGCCAACAACTAGCGACGAACACCGGGGAGCTGTTTTTT.

The V gene is TRBV27, the J gene TRBJ1-5; D might be TRBD1 (5 bases). The CDR3 loop spans 17 amino acids. Germline-derived CDR1 and CDR2 are MNHEY and SMNVEV (reference sequence). V was pared by 4 bases and J by 3 bases, with 19 bases between. The CDR3 spells CASSYSGRGWINQPQHF. The CDR3 coding sequence is TGTGCCAGCAGTTACAGTGGAAGGGGCTGGATCAATCAGCCCCAGCATTTT.

This sequence joins TRBV19 and TRBJ2-5, with 13 bases lining up with TRBD2. Per germline, CDR1 LNHDA and CDR2 SQIVND (reference sequence). Germline trimming cut 6 bases from V and 5 bases from J; bases unmatched to any gene: 15. This CDR3 contains 18 residues. The CDR3 spells CASSDGLAGEESGETQYF. The CDR3 DNA follows: TGTGCCAGTAGCGACGGACTAGCGGGAGAAGAGTCGGGCGAGACCCAGTACTTC.

The chain couples TRBV9 to TRBJ2-1, with D uncertain. Germline V gene sequence: CDR1 SGDLS, CDR2 YYNGEE. With 0 bases removed from V and 5 bases from J, the gap between germline ends came to 12 bases. CDR3 length equals 15 residues. CDR3 loop: CASSVVATPNNEQFF. CDR3 coding DNA: TGTGCCAGCAGCGTAGTCGCGACTCCTAACAATGAGCAGTTCTTC.

This chain links TRBV3-1 (or the pseudogene TRBV3-2) with TRBJ2-3; 14 bases line up with TRBD2. The CDR3 extends over 17 amino acids. After removal of 1 base from V and 8 bases from J, the junction contained 8 bases not matched to a gene. The germline CDR1 and CDR2 sequences are LGHDT and YNNKEL (reference sequence). The CDR3 loop is CASSQGTSGGLVGTQYF. The CDR3 DNA reads as TGTGCCAGCAGCCAAGGGACTAGCGGGGGGTTAGTCGGTACGCAGTATTTT.

The rearrangement links TRBV2 to TRBJ1-1; D remains unclear. This CDR3 has 15 amino acids. Germline V CDR1 and CDR2: SNHLY, FYNNEI. V was clipped by 5 bases and J by 4 bases, with 17 bases between them. CDR3 loop: CASSSDWLAGTEAFF. DNA for the CDR3: TGTGCCAGCAGTTCGGACTGGCTCGCTGGCACTGAAGCTTTCTTT.

The chain combines TRBV28 with TRBJ1-6; D gene unclear. Between the trimmed V and J ends, which lost 6 bases and 2 bases, there was a span of 5 bases. The CDR3 sequence is 13 residues long. Germline CDR1 MDHEN, CDR2 SYDVKM. The CDR3 sequence: CASSPPYNSPLHF. The CDR3 region has the DNA TGTGCCAGCAGCCCCCCCTATAATTCACCCCTCCACTTT.